The 14 T cell receptor beta chains given below trace back to one sample, sequenced in a study of cytomegalovirus exposure and HLA in healthy donors. With 60 Vbeta and 13 Jbeta primers, the PCR was carried out. Some clones are missing from TCRdb's copy, which holds only in-frame ones; the method was immunoSEQ multiplex PCR. This table holds 100,000 or so clones, approximately 72% found once. Sequencing was done on a sample of PBMCs. Source of these receptors: a man between 25 and 39 years old in good health and CMV-seronegative.

V and J are TRBV5-1 and TRBJ2-7; D uncertain. Trimming cost V 0 bases and J 2 bases, with 6 bases left between them. The CDR3 has 13 residues. The germline V gene has CDR1 SGHRS and CDR2 YFSETQ. In DNA form, the CDR3 reads TGCGCCAGCAGCTTGGCCACAGCCTACGAGCAGTACTTC. Translating it yields CASSLATAYEQYF.

The chain carries TRBV27 and TRBJ2-7, with 9 bases identical to TRBD1. The CDR3 loop spans 14 amino acids. Germline V CDR1 and CDR2: MNHEY, SMNVEV (reference sequence). The junction had 10 bases not matched to a gene; V was cut back by 8 bases and J by 5 bases. The CDR3, as DNA: TGTGCCAGCGGTCGGGGACAGGGTACAGACGAGCAGTACTTC. Protein sequence: CASGRGQGTDEQYF.

This chain links TRBV10-1 with TRBJ1-2; 12 bases agree with TRBD1. The CDR3 is 14 amino acids. Looked up from germline, CDR1 is WNHNN and CDR2 is SYGVQD (reference sequence). V trimming: 6 bases; J trimming: 8 bases; junction bases outside the gene matches: 7. DNA of the CDR3: TGCGCCAGCAGCCCCGGGACAGGGGGCGAAGGCTACACCTTC. It encodes CASSPGTGGEGYTF.

The V call is TRBV10-1, the J call TRBJ2-7; TRBD2 is a possible D gene (5 bases). The germline gives CDR1 WNHNN, CDR2 SYGVQD (reference sequence). The CDR3 runs 17 residues. Trimming cost V 6 bases and J 6 bases, with 27 bases left between them. The CDR3 DNA reads as TGCGCCAGCAGCCAAAGAATGAACACAGCGGTGAGTGGCGAGCAGTACTTC. Protein product: CASSQRMNTAVSGEQYF.

This chain connects TRBV29-1 to TRBJ2-3, with 9 bases identical to TRBD2. This CDR3 is built from 14 residues. V lost 3 bases and J lost 7; bases outside the gene matches: 8. Germline-derived CDR1 and CDR2 are SQVTM and ANQGSEA. The CDR3 is CSVEGSGGPYTQYF. DNA for the CDR3: TGCAGCGTTGAGGGTAGCGGGGGACCATATACGCAGTATTTT.

This chain links TRBV14 with TRBJ2-7; TRBD2 might be the D (5 bases). Germline V CDR1 and CDR2: SGHDN, FVKESK. Between the trimmed V and J ends, which lost 3 bases and 2 bases, there was a span of 8 bases. The CDR3 sequence is 13 residues long. This CDR3 is CASSHYGAYEQYF. The CDR3 DNA is TGTGCCAGCAGCCATTACGGGGCCTACGAGCAGTACTTC. The variable domain in full, with the rest retrieved from reference TRBV14 and TRBJ2-7, is EAGVTQFPSHSVIEKGQTVTLRCDPISGHDNLYWYRRVMGKEIKFLLHFVKESKQDESGMPNNRFLAERTGGTYSTLKVQPAELEDSGVYFCASSHYGAYEQYFGPGTRLTVT.

This clone has just one count. The J gene is TRBJ1-5, the V gene TRBV6-5; tentative D call: TRBD1 (5 bases). The CDR3 is 14 amino acids. Germline V gene data show CDR1 as MNHEY and CDR2 as SVGAGI. V was pared by 6 bases and J by 6 bases, with 15 bases between. CDR3 nucleotide sequence: TGTGCCAGCAGGTCACCCGGGGGGGGTCAGCCCCAGCATTTT. Encoded protein: CASRSPGGGQPQHF.

The V call is TRBV6-5, the J call TRBJ1-2; TRBD1 might be the D (5 bases). V lost 0 bases to trimming and J lost 4 bases, with 15 bases between them. This CDR3 region has 16 residues. Germline V lookup: CDR1 MNHEY, CDR2 SVGAGI. CDR3 residues: CASSYSRTRSVYGYTF. The DNA of the CDR3 is TGTGCCAGCAGTTACTCAAGGACAAGGAGTGTCTATGGCTACACCTTC.

The genes are TRBV27 and TRBJ2-1; 10 bases are a match to TRBD1. V was clipped by 0 bases and J by 8 bases; unmatched bases: 10. The CDR3 is 17 amino acids. The V gene's germline CDR1 is MNHEY and CDR2 SMNVEV (reference sequence). The CDR3 nucleotides read TGTGCCAGCAGTTTATCTCGGAGACAGGGGGCGTTCTATGAGCAGTTCTTC. Protein product: CASSLSRRQGAFYEQFF.

A few counts support this clone. The chain has TRBV4-1 and TRBJ1-1; TRBD1 might be the D (6 bases). V lost 4 bases, J lost 5 bases, and 17 bases lay in between. The CDR3 extends over 15 amino acids. Germline assignment: CDR1 MGHRA and CDR2 YSYEKL. DNA of the CDR3: TGCGCCAGCAGCCGATGGACAGTCAGGAGGACTGAAGCTTTCTTT. It translates to CASSRWTVRRTEAFF.

The table lists this clone with a count of one. The gene calls are TRBV7-2 and TRBJ2-1; weak D call: TRBD1 (5 bases). V lost 0 bases and J lost 9, with 12 bases in between. This CDR3 has 14 amino acids. Germline CDR1 reads SGHTA; CDR2 reads FQGNSA. The CDR3 sequence is CASSLAPGLGEQFF. The CDR3 region has the DNA TGTGCCAGCAGCTTAGCCCCAGGGTTGGGTGAGCAGTTCTTC.

This rearrangement joins TRBV11-3 to TRBJ2-2; D is possibly TRBD1 (6 bases). In germline, CDR1 is SGHNT, CDR2 YENEEA. Trimming removed 0 bases at V and 4 bases at J, with 24 bases between. The CDR3 has 20 amino acids. The CDR3 spells CASSLDPLTQGMHSTGELFF. The CDR3, as DNA: TGTGCCAGCAGCTTAGATCCTTTAACACAGGGCATGCATAGCACCGGGGAGCTGTTTTTT. Based on the CDR3 plus reference TRBV11-3 and TRBJ2-2, the full variable domain is EAGVVQSPRYKIIEKKQPVAFWCNPISGHNTLYWYLQNLGQGPELLIRYENEEAVDDSQLPKDRFSAERLKGVDSTLKIQPAELGDSAVYLCASSLDPLTQGMHSTGELFFGEGSRLTVL.

This clone was counted between two and nine times. The genes are TRBV14 and TRBJ1-1; D call uncertain. The CDR3 has 15 amino acids. V lost 1 base, J lost 1 base, and 10 bases lay in between. From germline, CDR1 is SGHDN and CDR2 FVKESK. CDR3 region: CASSQVLVSNTEAFF. The CDR3 DNA reads as TGTGCCAGCAGCCAAGTGTTAGTGTCGAACACTGAAGCTTTCTTT. Drawing the rest from reference TRBV14 and TRBJ1-1, the complete variable domain is EAGVTQFPSHSVIEKGQTVTLRCDPISGHDNLYWYRRVMGKEIKFLLHFVKESKQDESGMPNNRFLAERTGGTYSTLKVQPAELEDSGVYFCASSQVLVSNTEAFFGQGTRLTVV.

This clone was picked up one time. This rearrangement joins TRBV25-1 to TRBJ1-1, with D possibly matching TRBD1 (6 bases). The V gene lost 8 bases and the J gene lost 7 bases, with 17 bases spanning the gap. The CDR3 is made up of 13 amino acids. Germline V gives CDR1 MGHDK, CDR2 SYGVNS. CDR3 bases: TGTGCCAGCTCCGGACAGTCGTACGATGAAGCTTTCTTT. It codes for CASSGQSYDEAFF.